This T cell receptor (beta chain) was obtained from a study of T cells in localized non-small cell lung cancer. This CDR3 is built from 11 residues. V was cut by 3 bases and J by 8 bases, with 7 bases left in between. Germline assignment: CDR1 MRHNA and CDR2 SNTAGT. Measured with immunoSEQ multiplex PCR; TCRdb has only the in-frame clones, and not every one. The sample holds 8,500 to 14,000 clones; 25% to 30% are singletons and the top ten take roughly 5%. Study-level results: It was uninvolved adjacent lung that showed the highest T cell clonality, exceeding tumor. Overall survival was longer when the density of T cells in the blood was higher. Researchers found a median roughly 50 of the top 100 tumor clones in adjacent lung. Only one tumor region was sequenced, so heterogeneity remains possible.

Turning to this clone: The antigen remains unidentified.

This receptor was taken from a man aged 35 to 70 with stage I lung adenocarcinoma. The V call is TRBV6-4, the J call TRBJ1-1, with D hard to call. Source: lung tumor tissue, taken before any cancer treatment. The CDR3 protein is CASSESMEAFF. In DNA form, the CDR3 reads TGTGCCAGCAGTGAGTCTATGGAAGCTTTCTTT.